Following are 11 T cell receptor beta chains from one sample sequenced in a study of cytomegalovirus exposure and HLA in healthy donors. 13 Jbeta primers and 60 Vbeta primers were used for the PCR. TCRdb's copy holds only in-frame clones and misses some; the assay was immunoSEQ multiplex PCR. This sample has over 120,000 clones, with about 80% found just once. Sequenced input: PBMCs. All receptors derive from a female donor in good health and CMV-seronegative.

This chain connects TRBV2 to TRBJ2-5; TRBD1 is a possible D gene (6 bases). CDR3 size: 16 residues. The germline V gene has CDR1 SNHLY and CDR2 FYNNEI. Trimming took 1 base from V and 1 from J, leaving 13 bases between them. As DNA, the CDR3 is TGTGCCAGCAGTGAAGTTGGGTACAGGGCCCAAGAGACCCAGTACTTC. Translating it yields CASSEVGYRAQETQYF.

The chain uses TRBV5-4 and TRBJ1-1, with a weak D call TRBD1 (5 bases). The V and J ends lost 4 bases and 3 bases respectively, with 13 bases between them. The CDR3 covers 14 residues. Germline CDR1 reads SGHNT; CDR2 reads YYREEE (reference sequence). This CDR3 is CASSQRGGDTEAFF. The CDR3 region has the DNA TGTGCCAGCAGCCAACGCGGGGGGGACACTGAAGCTTTCTTT.

Regarding this clone: This same CDR3 is encoded by further DNA sequences in the sample. The chain links TRBV6-6 to TRBJ2-1; 9 bases align to TRBD2. After removal of 6 bases from V and 7 bases from J, the junction contained 7 bases not matched to a gene. Germline V gene sequence: CDR1 MNHNY, CDR2 SVGAGI (reference sequence). This CDR3 is built from 14 residues. This CDR3 reads CASSGTSLMNEQFF. CDR3 nucleotide sequence: TGTGCCAGCAGCGGGACTAGCTTGATGAATGAGCAGTTCTTC.

This clone was seen a single time. This chain uses TRBV28 with TRBJ2-7; D is ambiguous. Germline V gives CDR1 MDHEN, CDR2 SYDVKM. Trimming shortened V by 5 bases and J by 6 bases, and 17 bases separated the two germline ends. CDR3 length: 14 residues. The CDR3 DNA is TGTGCCAGCAGTCCTCTGATCCTTCCGCGCGAGCAGTACTTC. Residues: CASSPLILPREQYF.

The gene calls are TRBV6-1 and TRBJ1-6; TRBD1 aligns across 10 bases. This CDR3 contains 13 residues. J lost 3 bases, V lost 11 bases, and 1 base had no gene match. Germline V lookup: CDR1 MNHNS, CDR2 SASEGT. CDR3 in DNA: TGTGCCGGACAGGGGGACTATAATTCACCCCTCCACTTT. Protein: CAGQGDYNSPLHF.

The rearrangement links TRBV29-1 to TRBJ2-5, with a weak D call TRBD2 (7 bases). Per germline, CDR1 SQVTM and CDR2 ANQGSEA. The CDR3 is 17 residues long. Trimming removed 7 bases from V and 1 base from J, with 25 bases in between. In nucleotides, the CDR3 is TGCAGCGCCATCGCACGGGGGGCAAACCTCCTCCAAGAGACCCAGTACTTC. It codes for CSAIARGANLLQETQYF.

The chain couples TRBV5-4 to TRBJ2-1; 10 nucleotides align to TRBD2. Per germline, CDR1 SGHNT and CDR2 YYREEE (reference sequence). The CDR3 extends over 16 amino acids. The V gene end was trimmed by 0 bases and the J gene end by 3 bases; junction bases not matched to a gene: 3. The CDR3 spells CASSLARTSGYNEQFF. The DNA for the CDR3 is TGTGCCAGCAGCTTGGCAAGGACTAGCGGCTACAATGAGCAGTTCTTC.

The chain has TRBV30 and TRBJ2-3; TRBD1 is a possible D gene (6 bases). V lost 2 bases and J 7 bases, leaving 7 bases between the germline ends. CDR3 size: 11 residues. Germline V gene sequence: CDR1 GTSNPN, CDR2 SVGIG (reference sequence). The CDR3 DNA reads as TGTGCCTGGAGTCAGGGGAATACGCAGTATTTT. It codes for CAWSQGNTQYF.

The chain employs TRBV29-1 and TRBJ1-2, with 8 bases lining up with TRBD1. Germline CDR1 and CDR2: SQVTM and ANQGSEA. V lost 7 bases, J lost 3 bases, and 4 bases stayed unmatched. The CDR3 length is 12 residues. DNA of the CDR3: TGCAGCGCCCCGACAGGGGACTATGGCTACACCTTC. Translation gives CSAPTGDYGYTF.

The rearrangement uses TRBV7-9 and TRBJ2-6; D is uncertain. This CDR3 is 14 amino acids long. Trimming took 3 bases from V and 2 from J, leaving 5 bases between them. CDR1 and CDR2 from the germline V gene are SEHNR and FQNEAQ (reference sequence). The CDR3 sequence: CASSFLTGANVLTF. CDR3 DNA: TGTGCCAGCAGCTTCCTAACTGGGGCCAACGTCCTGACTTTC.

The chain joins TRBV6-5 to TRBJ1-1; D gene unclear. This CDR3 comprises 14 residues. Trimming shortened V by 2 bases and J by 0 bases, and 7 bases separated the two germline ends. The germline CDR1 and CDR2 sequences are MNHEY and SVGAGI. This CDR3 is CASSYMAVNTEAFF. The CDR3 coding sequence is TGTGCCAGCAGTTACATGGCGGTGAACACTGAAGCTTTCTTT.